The rows below give T cell receptor beta chains drawn from one sample of a study of cytomegalovirus exposure and HLA in healthy donors. Repertoires were generated with immunoSEQ multiplex PCR, while TCRdb's copy carries only in-frame clones and drops some. The repertoire holds over 45,000 clones, with approximately 80% as singletons. Sequenced: PBMCs. The receptors were gathered from a young man in good health and CMV-seronegative. Both conserved end residues are trimmed from each CDR3. The order of the fields is CDR3 protein, J gene, V gene.

CDR3aa: ASSQGQTTNEKLF; j_gene: TRBJ1-4; v_gene: TRBV4-1
CDR3aa: AIRGLRGYT; j_gene: TRBJ1-2; v_gene: TRBV6-5
CDR3aa: ASRKGLAGALNEQF; j_gene: TRBJ2-1; v_gene: TRBV19
CDR3aa: ASSKARAGEGRRSRVTDEKLF; j_gene: TRBJ1-4; v_gene: TRBV21-1
CDR3aa: ATSGPYYEQY; j_gene: TRBJ2-7; v_gene: TRBV15
CDR3aa: ASSGPGTSDSTDTQY; j_gene: TRBJ2-3; v_gene: TRBV9
CDR3aa: ASSRGTGGSKINEQY; j_gene: TRBJ2-7; v_gene: TRBV19
CDR3aa: AWSNGASGINEQF; j_gene: TRBJ2-1; v_gene: TRBV30
CDR3aa: ASSPRVPDRRTEAF; j_gene: TRBJ1-1; v_gene: TRBV5-4
CDR3aa: ASSFEGGEQY; j_gene: TRBJ2-7; v_gene: TRBV27
CDR3aa: ASSVDGTKETQY; j_gene: TRBJ2-5; v_gene: TRBV9
CDR3aa: ASSPGTGPYEQY; j_gene: TRBJ2-7; v_gene: TRBV19